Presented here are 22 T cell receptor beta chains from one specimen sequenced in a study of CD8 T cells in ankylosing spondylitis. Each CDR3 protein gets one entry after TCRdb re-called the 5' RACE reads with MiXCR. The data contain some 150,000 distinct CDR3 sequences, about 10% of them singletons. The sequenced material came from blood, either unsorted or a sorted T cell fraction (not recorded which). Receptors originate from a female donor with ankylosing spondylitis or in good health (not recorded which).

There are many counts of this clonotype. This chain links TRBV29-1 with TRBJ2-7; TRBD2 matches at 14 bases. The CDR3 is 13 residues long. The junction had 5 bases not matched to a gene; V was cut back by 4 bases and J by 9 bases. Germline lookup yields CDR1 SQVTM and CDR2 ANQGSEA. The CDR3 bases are TGCAGCGTTGTACAGACTAGCGGGAGGGTGCAGTACTTC. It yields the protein CSVVQTSGRVQYF.

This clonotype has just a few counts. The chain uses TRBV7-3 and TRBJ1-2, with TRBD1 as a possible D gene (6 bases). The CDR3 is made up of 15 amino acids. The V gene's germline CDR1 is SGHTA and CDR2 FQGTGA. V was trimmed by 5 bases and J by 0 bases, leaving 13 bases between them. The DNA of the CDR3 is TGTGCCAGCAGCGCTCGGGACACCACTAACTATGGCTACACCTTC. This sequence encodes CASSARDTTNYGYTF.

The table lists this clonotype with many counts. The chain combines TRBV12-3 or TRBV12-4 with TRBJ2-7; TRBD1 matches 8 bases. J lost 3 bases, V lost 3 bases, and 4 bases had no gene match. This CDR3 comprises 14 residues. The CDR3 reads CASSFRGQDYEQYF. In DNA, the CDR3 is TGTGCCAGCAGTTTTCGGGGACAGGACTACGAGCAGTACTTC.

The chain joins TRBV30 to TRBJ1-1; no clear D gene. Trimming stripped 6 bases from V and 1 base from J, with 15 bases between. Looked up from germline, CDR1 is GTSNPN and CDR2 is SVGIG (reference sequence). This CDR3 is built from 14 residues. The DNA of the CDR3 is TGTGCCTGCCAGCGGGAATCGGGGAACACTGAAGCTTTCTTT. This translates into CACQRESGNTEAFF.

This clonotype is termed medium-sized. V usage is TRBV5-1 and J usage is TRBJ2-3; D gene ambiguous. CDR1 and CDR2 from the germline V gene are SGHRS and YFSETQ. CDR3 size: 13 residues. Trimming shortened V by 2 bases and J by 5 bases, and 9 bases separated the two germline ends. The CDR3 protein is CASSFPGEDTQYF. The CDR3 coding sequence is TGCGCCAGCAGCTTCCCAGGCGAAGATACGCAGTATTTT.

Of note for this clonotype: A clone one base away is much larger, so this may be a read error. The CDR3 sequence is CNAGQLSSYNEQFF. The DNA for the CDR3 is TGCAATGCGGGACAGTTAAGCTCCTACAATGAGCAGTTCTTC. This chain connects TRBV20-1 to TRBJ2-1, with a weak D call TRBD1 (7 bases). Per the germline V gene, CDR1 is DFQATT and CDR2 is SNEGSKA (reference sequence). CDR3 size: 14 residues.

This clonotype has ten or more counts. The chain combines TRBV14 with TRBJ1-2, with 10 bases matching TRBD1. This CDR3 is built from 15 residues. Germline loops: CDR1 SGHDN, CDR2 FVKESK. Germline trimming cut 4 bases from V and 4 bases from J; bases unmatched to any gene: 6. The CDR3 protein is CASSPRDRGGYGYTF. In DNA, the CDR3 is TGTGCCAGCAGCCCCCGGGACAGGGGAGGCTATGGCTACACCTTC.

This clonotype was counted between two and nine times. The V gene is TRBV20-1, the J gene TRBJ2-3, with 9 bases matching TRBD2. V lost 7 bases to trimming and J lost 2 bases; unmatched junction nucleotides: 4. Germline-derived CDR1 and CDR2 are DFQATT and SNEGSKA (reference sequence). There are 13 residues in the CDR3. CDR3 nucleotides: TGCAGTGGGGGCGGGGGGGCCACAGATACGCAGTATTTT. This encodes CSGGGGATDTQYF.

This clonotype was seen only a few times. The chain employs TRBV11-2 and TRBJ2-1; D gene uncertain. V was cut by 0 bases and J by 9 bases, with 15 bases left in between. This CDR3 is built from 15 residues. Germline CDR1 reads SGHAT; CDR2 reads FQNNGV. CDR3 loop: CASSLETLDSGEQFF. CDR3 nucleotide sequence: TGTGCCAGCAGCTTAGAAACCCTCGACTCGGGTGAGCAGTTCTTC.

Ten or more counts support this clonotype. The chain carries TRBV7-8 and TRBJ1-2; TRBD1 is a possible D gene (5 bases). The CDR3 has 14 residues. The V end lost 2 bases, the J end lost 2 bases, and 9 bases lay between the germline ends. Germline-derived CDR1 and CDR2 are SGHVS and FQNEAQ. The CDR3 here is CASSLHGGNYGYTF. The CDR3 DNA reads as TGTGCCAGCAGCTTACACGGGGGGAACTATGGCTACACCTTC.

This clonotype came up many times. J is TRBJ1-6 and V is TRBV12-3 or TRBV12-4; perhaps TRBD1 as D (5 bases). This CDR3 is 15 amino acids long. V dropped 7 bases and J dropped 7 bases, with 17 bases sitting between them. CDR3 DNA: TGTGCCAGCACCGACCCGGGACCGACGAATTCACCCCTCCACTTT. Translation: CASTDPGPTNSPLHF.

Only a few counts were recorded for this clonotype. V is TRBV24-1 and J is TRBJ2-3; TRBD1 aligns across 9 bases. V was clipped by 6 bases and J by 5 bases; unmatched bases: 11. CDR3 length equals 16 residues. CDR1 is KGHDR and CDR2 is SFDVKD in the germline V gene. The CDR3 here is CATSPQDRGIQDTQYF. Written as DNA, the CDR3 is TGTGCCACCAGTCCCCAGGACAGGGGCATTCAAGATACGCAGTATTTT.

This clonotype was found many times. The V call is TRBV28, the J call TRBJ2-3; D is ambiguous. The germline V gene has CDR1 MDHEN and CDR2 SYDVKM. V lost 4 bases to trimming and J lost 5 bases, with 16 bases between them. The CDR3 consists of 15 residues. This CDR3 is CASSSTWATRDTQYF. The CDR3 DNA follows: TGTGCCAGCAGTTCCACCTGGGCCACCCGAGATACGCAGTATTTT.

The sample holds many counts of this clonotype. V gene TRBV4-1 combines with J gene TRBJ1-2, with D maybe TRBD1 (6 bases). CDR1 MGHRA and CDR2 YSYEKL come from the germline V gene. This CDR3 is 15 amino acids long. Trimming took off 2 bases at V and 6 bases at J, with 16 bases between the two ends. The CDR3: CASSQRYTGLDGYTF. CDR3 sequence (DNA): TGCGCCAGCAGCCAACGCTATACAGGGCTGGATGGCTACACCTTC.

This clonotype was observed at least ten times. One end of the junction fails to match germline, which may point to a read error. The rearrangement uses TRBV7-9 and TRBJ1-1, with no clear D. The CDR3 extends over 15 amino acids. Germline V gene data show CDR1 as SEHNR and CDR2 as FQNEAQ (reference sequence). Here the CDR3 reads CASRLIAGMNTEAFF. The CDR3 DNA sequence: TGTGCCAGCCGCTTGATTGCGGGCATGAACACTGAAGCTTTCTTT.

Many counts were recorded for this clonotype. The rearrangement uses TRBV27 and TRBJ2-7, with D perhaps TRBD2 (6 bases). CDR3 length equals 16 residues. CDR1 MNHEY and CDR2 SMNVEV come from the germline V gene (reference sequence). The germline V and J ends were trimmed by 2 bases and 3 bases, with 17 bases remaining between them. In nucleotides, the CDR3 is TGTGCCAGCAGTTTACGTGTGGGGCGGGAAAACTACGAGCAGTACTTC. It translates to CASSLRVGRENYEQYF.

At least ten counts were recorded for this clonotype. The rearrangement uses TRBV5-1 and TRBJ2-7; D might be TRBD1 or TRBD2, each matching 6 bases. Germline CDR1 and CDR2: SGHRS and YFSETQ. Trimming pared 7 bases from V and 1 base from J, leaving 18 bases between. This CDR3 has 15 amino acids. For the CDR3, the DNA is TGCGCCAGCGGCCGGAGGGGGGATGCATCCTACGAGCAGTACTTC. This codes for CASGRRGDASYEQYF.

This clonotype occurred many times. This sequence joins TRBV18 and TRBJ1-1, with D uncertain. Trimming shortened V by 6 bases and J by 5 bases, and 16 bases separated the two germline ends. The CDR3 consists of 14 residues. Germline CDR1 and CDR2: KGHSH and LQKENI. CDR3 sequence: CASSPSEWGTEAFF. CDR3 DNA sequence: TGTGCCAGCTCCCCCTCAGAATGGGGAACTGAAGCTTTCTTT.

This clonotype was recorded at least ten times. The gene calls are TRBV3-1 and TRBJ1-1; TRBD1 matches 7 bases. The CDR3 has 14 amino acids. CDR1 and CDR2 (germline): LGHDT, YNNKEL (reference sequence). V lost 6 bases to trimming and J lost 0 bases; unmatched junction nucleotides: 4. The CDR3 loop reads CASSRTGVNTEAFF. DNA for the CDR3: TGTGCCAGCAGTCGGACAGGTGTGAACACTGAAGCTTTCTTT.

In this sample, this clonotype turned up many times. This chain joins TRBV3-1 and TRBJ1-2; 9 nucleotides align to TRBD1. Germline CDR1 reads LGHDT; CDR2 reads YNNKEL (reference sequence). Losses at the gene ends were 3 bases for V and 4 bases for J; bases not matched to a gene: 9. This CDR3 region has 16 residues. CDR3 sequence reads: CASSHIPGQGIYGYTF. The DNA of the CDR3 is TGTGCCAGCAGCCATATTCCGGGACAGGGAATCTATGGCTACACCTTC.

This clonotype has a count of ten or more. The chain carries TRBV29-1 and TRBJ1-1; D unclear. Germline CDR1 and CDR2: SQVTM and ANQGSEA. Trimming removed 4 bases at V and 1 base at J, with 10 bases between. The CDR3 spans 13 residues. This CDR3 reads CSVGWARNTEAFF. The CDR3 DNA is TGCAGCGTTGGCTGGGCTAGGAACACTGAAGCTTTCTTT.

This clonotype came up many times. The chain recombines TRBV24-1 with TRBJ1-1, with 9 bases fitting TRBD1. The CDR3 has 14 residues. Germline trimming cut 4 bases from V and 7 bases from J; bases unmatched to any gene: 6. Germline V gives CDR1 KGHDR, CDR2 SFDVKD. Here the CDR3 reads CATSDEGTGSEAFF. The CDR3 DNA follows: TGTGCCACCAGTGACGAAGGGACAGGGAGTGAAGCTTTCTTT.